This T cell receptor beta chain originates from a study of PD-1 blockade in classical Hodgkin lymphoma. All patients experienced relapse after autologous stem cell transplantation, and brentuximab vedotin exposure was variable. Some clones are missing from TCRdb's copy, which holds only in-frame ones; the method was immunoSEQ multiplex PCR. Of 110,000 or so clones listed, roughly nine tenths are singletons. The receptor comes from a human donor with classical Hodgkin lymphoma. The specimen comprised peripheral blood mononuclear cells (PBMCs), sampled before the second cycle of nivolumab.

CDR3 DNA sequence: TGTGCCAGTAGTAGAAGATTGAACACTGAAGCTTTCTTT. Translating gives CASSRRLNTEAFF. The chain uses TRBV19 and TRBJ1-1; D gene ambiguous. Trimming took 4 bases from V and 0 from J, leaving 6 bases between them. Germline-derived CDR1 and CDR2 are LNHDA and SQIVND (reference sequence). CDR3 length equals 13 residues.